This record looks at one TCR beta chain sequence and its context. Its specificity is not known. This entry belongs to a study of T cells in tuberculosis. On the study more broadly: IGRA-negative adolescents, IGRA-positive adolescents with latent tuberculosis and adults with active tuberculosis formed this South African cohort. Study conclusions and caveats: Smaller distances to GMM-specific TCRs suggested their expansion in active tuberculosis. The TCR-beta difference was not significant; alpha differences partly reflected length.

Some clones are missing from TCRdb's copy, which holds only in-frame ones; the method was immunoSEQ multiplex PCR. The sample holds about 40,000 clones, around 92% seen once. Latent tuberculosis screening used tuberculin skin test and IGRA at entry. Material: PBMCs. This TCR was sampled from a donor aged 10 to 29 with latent tuberculosis or without tuberculosis infection. Some clones in this sample may be carry-over from other donors' samples.

CDR3 coding DNA: TGTGCCAGTAGCCATCAGGGGTTCCCTGGGGCCAACGTCCTGACTTTC. Amino acids: CASSHQGFPGANVLTF. The chain couples TRBV19 to TRBJ2-6; perhaps TRBD1 as D (6 bases). The CDR3 has 16 amino acids. From germline, CDR1 is LNHDA and CDR2 SQIVND (reference sequence). Trimming removed 6 bases from V and 2 bases from J, with 14 bases in between. The full variable domain, in which reference TRBV19 and TRBJ2-6 provide the parts outside the CDR3, is DGGITQSPKYLFRKEGQNVTLSCEQNLNHDAMYWYRQDPGQGLRLIYYSQIVNDFQKGDIAEGYSVSREKKESFPLTVTSAQKNPTAFYLCASSHQGFPGANVLTFGAGSRLTVL.